The 11 T cell receptor beta chains presented below share a single source sample, sequenced in a study of identical twins. MiXCR, run by TCRdb on the 5' RACE reads, gives a single entry per CDR3 protein. The sample includes around 1.7 million distinct CDR3 sequences, less than 35% of them seen just once. The specimen sequenced was cord blood. The receptors were sampled from a newborn girl in good health.

In the case of this clonotype: An end of the junction differs from the germline gene, which may be a read error. The CDR3 spells CAGSHRDTENTGELFF. The CDR3, as DNA: TGTGCCGGCAGCCACCGGGACACCGAGAACACCGGGGAGCTGTTTTTT. This rearrangement joins TRBV7-8 to TRBJ2-2; a possible D gene is TRBD1 (6 bases). This CDR3 has 16 amino acids. Germline V gene data show CDR1 as SGHVS and CDR2 as FQNEAQ.

This clonotype appeared once. The junction departs from germline at one end; a sequencing error may be responsible. The chain combines TRBV6-4 with TRBJ2-3; D unresolved. Germline V CDR1 and CDR2: MRHNA, SNTAGT. The CDR3 covers 13 residues. The DNA of the CDR3 is TGTGCCGGCAGTGAGGCCTTGGCGGATACGCAGTATTTT. It codes for CAGSEALADTQYF.

The V call is TRBV4-1, the J call TRBJ2-1; D perhaps matches TRBD2 (6 bases). This CDR3 spans 16 amino acids. Germline CDR1 MGHRA, CDR2 YSYEKL. Trimming removed 1 base from V and 4 bases from J, with 14 bases in between. The CDR3 bases are TGCGCCAGCAGCCAAGCGCCAGGGAGGACGTACAATGAGCAGTTCTTC. Its translation is CASSQAPGRTYNEQFF.

Only a few counts were recorded for this clonotype. The CDR3 nucleotides are TGCGCCAGCAGCTTGGAATTGGCTAGCGGCACAGATACGCAGTATTTT. Its protein product is CASSLELASGTDTQYF. The J gene is TRBJ2-3, the V gene TRBV5-1; D possibly corresponds to TRBD2 (6 bases). The V and J ends lost 0 bases and 1 base respectively, with 12 bases between them. Germline assignment: CDR1 SGHRS and CDR2 YFSETQ. The CDR3 covers 16 residues. Using reference TRBV5-1 and TRBJ2-3 for the parts outside the CDR3, the full variable domain is KAGVTQTPRYLIKTRGQQVTLSCSPISGHRSVSWYQQTPGQGLQFLFEYFSETQRNKGNFPGRFSGRQFSNSRSEMNVSTLELGDSALYLCASSLELASGTDTQYFGPGTRLTVL.

The genes are TRBV7-6 and TRBJ2-2; D remains ambiguous. The germline V gene has CDR1 SGHVS and CDR2 FNYEAQ. CDR3 length: 14 amino acids. V lost 1 base and J 3 bases, leaving 6 bases between the germline ends. CDR3 sequence: CASSLDAYTGELFF. The CDR3 DNA reads TGTGCCAGCAGCTTAGACGCTTACACCGGGGAGCTGTTTTTT.

This clonotype was seen a handful of times. The junction shows a germline mismatch at one end, possibly a read error. The chain uses TRBV6-1 and TRBJ1-1; possibly TRBD1 for D (6 bases). The CDR3 consists of 15 residues. Germline values: CDR1 MNHNS, CDR2 SASEGT. This CDR3 is CASREGWGARSEAFF. DNA of the CDR3: TGTGCCAGCAGGGAAGGGTGGGGGGCGAGGTCTGAAGCTTTCTTT.

The rearrangement links TRBV20-1 to TRBJ2-2, with a possible D match to TRBD2 (5 bases). The ends were cut back, 3 bases at V and 0 bases at J, with 11 bases in the middle. The CDR3 length is 15 residues. Germline V gene lookup returns CDR1 DFQATT and CDR2 SNEGSKA (reference sequence). CDR3 bases: TGCAGTGCTAGTCGGGGTAGCACGAACACCGGGGAGCTGTTTTTT. It specifies CSASRGSTNTGELFF.

This chain uses TRBV9 with TRBJ2-2, with 7 bases identical to TRBD1. From germline, CDR1 is SGDLS and CDR2 YYNGEE. The CDR3 loop spans 17 amino acids. V trimming: 3 bases; J trimming: 3 bases; junction bases outside the gene matches: 11. As DNA, the CDR3 is TGTGCCAGCAGCGACCGCCCCTGGGACAGATACACCGGGGAGCTGTTTTTT. This gives the protein CASSDRPWDRYTGELFF.

In its sample, this clonotype was seen a few times. V gene TRBV20-1 combines with J gene TRBJ1-2; D is ambiguous. Germline CDR1 and CDR2: DFQATT and SNEGSKA (reference sequence). The germline V and J ends were trimmed by 1 base and 1 base, with 19 bases remaining between them. The CDR3 covers 17 residues. CDR3 bases: TGCAGTGCTAGAGTGATCGAATGGCAGGCTTTTAACTATGGCTACACCTTC. Translating it yields CSARVIEWQAFNYGYTF.

In this sample, this clonotype turned up many times. The chain couples TRBV20-1 to TRBJ2-3; D gene ambiguous. V was pared by 5 bases and J by 0 bases, with 12 bases between. Per germline, CDR1 DFQATT and CDR2 SNEGSKA (reference sequence). The CDR3 runs 14 residues. This CDR3 reads CSARPALSTDTQYF. For the CDR3, the DNA is TGCAGTGCTCGACCGGCACTTAGCACAGATACGCAGTATTTT.

This clonotype was found many times. This chain joins TRBV27 and TRBJ2-3; D remains ambiguous. Germline assignment: CDR1 MNHEY and CDR2 SMNVEV (reference sequence). This CDR3 comprises 13 residues. V was clipped by 5 bases and J by 6 bases, with 12 bases between them. The CDR3 DNA follows: TGTGCCAGCAGTCCTACCCCATACGATACGCAGTATTTT. Translating it yields CASSPTPYDTQYF.